This T cell receptor (beta chain) is drawn from a study of T cell responses to AZD1222 COVID-19 vaccine. Study information: Pooling of second doses given at about 4 or about 12 weeks was done.

The protocol was immunoSEQ multiplex PCR, while the TCRdb copy is restricted to in-frame clones and leaves out a portion. Of around 170,000 clones listed, approximately 90% are singletons. The CDR3 is 15 amino acids. V gave up 5 bases and J gave up 2 bases, with 16 bases separating them. Per the germline V gene, CDR1 is MNHEY and CDR2 is SMNVEV (reference sequence). General study results and limits: No repertoire was sampled before or during the peak T cell response, only after it. Vaccine-associated CD4 TCRs spanned spike, dominant at 160-218 and 743-854. There were mostly white British donors and more females than males, and clonal diversity was possibly underestimated.

In the case of this clone: The antigen remains unidentified.

The TCR originated in an adult in good health. The input for sequencing was peripheral blood, taken on day 0 of AZD1222 vaccination. The rearrangement links TRBV27 to TRBJ2-7, with D unclear. CDR3 bases: TGTGCCAGCAGTCTGACCACTGGCAGTACCTACGAGCAGTACTTC. Its protein product is CASSLTTGSTYEQYF.